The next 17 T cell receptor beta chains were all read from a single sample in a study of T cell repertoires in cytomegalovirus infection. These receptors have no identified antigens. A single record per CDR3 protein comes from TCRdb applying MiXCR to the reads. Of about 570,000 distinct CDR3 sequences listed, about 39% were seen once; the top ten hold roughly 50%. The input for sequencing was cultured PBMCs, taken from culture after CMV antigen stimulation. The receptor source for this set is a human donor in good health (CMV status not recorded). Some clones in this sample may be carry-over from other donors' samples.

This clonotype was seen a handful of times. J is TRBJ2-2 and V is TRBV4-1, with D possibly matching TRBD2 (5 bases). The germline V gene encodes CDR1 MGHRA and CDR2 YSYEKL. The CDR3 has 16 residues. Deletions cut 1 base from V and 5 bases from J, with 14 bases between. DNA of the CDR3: TGCGCCAGCAGCCAAGTCCGCGGGCGTGGTACCGGGGAGCTGTTTTTT. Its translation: CASSQVRGRGTGELFF.

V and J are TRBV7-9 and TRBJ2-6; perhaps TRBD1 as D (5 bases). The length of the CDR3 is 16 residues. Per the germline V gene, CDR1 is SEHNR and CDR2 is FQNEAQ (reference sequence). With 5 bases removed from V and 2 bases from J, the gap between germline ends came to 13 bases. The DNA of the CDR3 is TGTGCCAGCAGCGTCCCCGGCAGGGCTGGGGCCAACGTCCTGACTTTC. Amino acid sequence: CASSVPGRAGANVLTF.

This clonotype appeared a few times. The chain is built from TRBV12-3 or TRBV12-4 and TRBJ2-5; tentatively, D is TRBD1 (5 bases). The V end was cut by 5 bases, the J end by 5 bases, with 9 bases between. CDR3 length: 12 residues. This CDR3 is CASSPKGETQYF. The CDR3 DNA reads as TGTGCCAGCAGTCCCAAGGGGGAGACCCAGTACTTC.

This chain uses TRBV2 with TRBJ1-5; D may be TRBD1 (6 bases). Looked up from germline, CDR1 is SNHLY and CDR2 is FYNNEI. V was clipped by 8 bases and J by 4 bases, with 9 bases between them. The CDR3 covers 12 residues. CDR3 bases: TGTGCCAGCGGAGGGGGGAATCAGCCCCAGCATTTT. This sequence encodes CASGGGNQPQHF.

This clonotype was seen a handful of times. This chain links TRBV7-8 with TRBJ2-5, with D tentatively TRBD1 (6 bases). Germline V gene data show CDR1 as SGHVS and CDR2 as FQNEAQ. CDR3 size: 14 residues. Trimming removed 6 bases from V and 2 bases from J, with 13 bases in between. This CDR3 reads CASSIQGSQETQYF. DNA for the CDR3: TGTGCCAGCAGTATACAGGGAAGTCAAGAGACCCAGTACTTC.

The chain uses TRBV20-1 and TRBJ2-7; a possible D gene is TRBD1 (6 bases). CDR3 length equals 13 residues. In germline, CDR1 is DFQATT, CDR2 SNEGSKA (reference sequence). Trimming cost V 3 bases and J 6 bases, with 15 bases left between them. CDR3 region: CSASPQGISEQYF. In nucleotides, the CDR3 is TGCAGTGCTAGTCCCCAGGGGATCTCCGAGCAGTACTTC.

The chain's CDR3 is CSARQAGAQFTGELFF. The CDR3 region has the DNA TGCAGTGCTCGCCAAGCGGGGGCCCAATTCACCGGGGAGCTGTTTTTT. The chain uses TRBV20-1 and TRBJ2-2; 8 bases line up with TRBD2. Losses at the gene ends were 5 bases for V and 4 bases for J; bases not matched to a gene: 12. Germline values: CDR1 DFQATT, CDR2 SNEGSKA (reference sequence). The CDR3 is made up of 16 amino acids.

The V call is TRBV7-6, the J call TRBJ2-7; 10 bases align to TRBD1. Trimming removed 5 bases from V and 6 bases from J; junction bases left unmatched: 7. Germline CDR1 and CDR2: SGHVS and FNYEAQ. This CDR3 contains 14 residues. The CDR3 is CASSNDRGRREQYF. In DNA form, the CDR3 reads TGTGCCAGCAGCAACGACAGGGGGCGCCGCGAGCAGTACTTC.

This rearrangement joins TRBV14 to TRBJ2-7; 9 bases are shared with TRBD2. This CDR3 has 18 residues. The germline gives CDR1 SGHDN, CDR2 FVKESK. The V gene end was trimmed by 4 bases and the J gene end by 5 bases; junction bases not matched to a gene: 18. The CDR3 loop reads CASSLFYGASGIVHEQYF. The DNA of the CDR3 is TGTGCCAGCAGCCTTTTTTATGGGGCTAGCGGGATAGTCCACGAGCAGTACTTC.

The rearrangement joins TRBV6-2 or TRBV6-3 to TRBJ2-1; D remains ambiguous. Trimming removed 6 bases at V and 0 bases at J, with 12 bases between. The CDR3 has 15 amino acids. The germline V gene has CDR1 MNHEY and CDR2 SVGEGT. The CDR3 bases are TGTGCCAGCAGAAATACCCGCTTCTCCTACAATGAGCAGTTCTTC. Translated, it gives CASRNTRFSYNEQFF.

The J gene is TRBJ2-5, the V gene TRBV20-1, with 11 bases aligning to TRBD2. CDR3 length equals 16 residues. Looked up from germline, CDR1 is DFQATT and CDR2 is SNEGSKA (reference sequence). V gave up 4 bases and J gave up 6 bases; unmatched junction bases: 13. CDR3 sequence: CSATVRLAGPRKTQYF. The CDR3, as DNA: TGCAGTGCTACCGTGAGACTAGCGGGGCCCAGGAAGACCCAGTACTTC.

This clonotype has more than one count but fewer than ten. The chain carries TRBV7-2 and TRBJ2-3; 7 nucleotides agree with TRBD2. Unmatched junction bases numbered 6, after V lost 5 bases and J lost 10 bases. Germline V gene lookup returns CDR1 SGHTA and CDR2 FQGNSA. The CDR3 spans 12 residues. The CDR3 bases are TGTGCCAGCAGCGCCGGACTAGGAGCGCAGTATTTT. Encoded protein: CASSAGLGAQYF.

The CDR3 bases are TGTGCCAGCAGCTTAACTCGAGTGGGTGAAGCTTTCTTT. This gives the protein CASSLTRVGEAFF. This sequence joins TRBV11-2 and TRBJ1-1, with unresolved D. The germline gives CDR1 SGHAT, CDR2 FQNNGV. There are 13 residues in the CDR3. V lost 2 bases and J lost 7, with 11 bases in between.

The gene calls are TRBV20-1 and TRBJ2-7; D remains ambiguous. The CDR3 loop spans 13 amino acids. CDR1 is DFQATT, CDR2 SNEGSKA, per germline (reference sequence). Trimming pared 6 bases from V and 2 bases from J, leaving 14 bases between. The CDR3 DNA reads TGCAGTGCCTCTATCCGGGCAACCTACGAGCAGTACTTC. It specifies CSASIRATYEQYF.

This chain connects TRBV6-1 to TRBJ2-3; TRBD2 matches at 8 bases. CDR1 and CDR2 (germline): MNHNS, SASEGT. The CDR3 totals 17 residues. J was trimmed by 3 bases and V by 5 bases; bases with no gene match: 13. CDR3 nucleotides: TGTGCCAGCAGTACCGGGGGGACGGGAGGGATGACAGATACGCAGTATTTT. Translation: CASSTGGTGGMTDTQYF.

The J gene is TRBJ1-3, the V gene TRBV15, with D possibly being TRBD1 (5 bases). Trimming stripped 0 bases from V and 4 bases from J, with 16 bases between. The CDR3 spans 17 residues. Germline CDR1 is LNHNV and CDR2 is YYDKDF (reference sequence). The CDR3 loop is CATSRDPQGLRGNTIYF. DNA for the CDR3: TGTGCCACCAGCAGAGATCCGCAGGGACTTCGAGGAAACACCATATATTTT.

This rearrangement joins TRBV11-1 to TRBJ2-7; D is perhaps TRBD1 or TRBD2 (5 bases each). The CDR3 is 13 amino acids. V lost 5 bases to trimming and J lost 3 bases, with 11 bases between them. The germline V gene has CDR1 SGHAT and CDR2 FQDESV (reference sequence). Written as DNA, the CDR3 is TGTGCCAGCAGCCAAGAGGGGCTCTACGAGCAGTACTTC. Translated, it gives CASSQEGLYEQYF.